The 23 T cell receptor beta chains listed next were all sequenced from one sample in a study of control samples from healthy donors and cancer patients. Assay: immunoSEQ multiplex PCR; the TCRdb copy retains only in-frame clones and omits some. The sample yields 85,000 to 90,000 clones, over 75% seen once. The sequenced sample consisted of blood. The receptors were sampled from a woman aged 40 to 49 in good health.

The rearrangement links TRBV19 to TRBJ1-2, with 9 bases fitting TRBD1. Trimming removed 2 bases from V and 6 bases from J; junction bases left unmatched: 13. The CDR3 runs to 17 residues. The germline CDR1 and CDR2 sequences are LNHDA and SQIVND (reference sequence). CDR3 in amino acids: CASSINQLATGGNGYTF. CDR3 DNA sequence: TGTGCCAGTAGTATAAATCAGTTGGCGACAGGGGGAAATGGCTACACCTTC. The complete variable domain, with remaining parts taken from reference TRBV19 and TRBJ1-2, reads DGGITQSPKYLFRKEGQNVTLSCEQNLNHDAMYWYRQDPGQGLRLIYYSQIVNDFQKGDIAEGYSVSREKKESFPLTVTSAQKNPTAFYLCASSINQLATGGNGYTFGSGTRLTVV.

J is TRBJ2-1 and V is TRBV10-3; 11 nucleotides line up with TRBD1. Germline V gene sequence: CDR1 ENHRY, CDR2 SYGVKD. This CDR3 contains 16 residues. The ends lost 6 bases at V and 1 base at J; junction bases unmatched: 5. In DNA, the CDR3 is TGTGCCATCAGACCGGGACAGGGGGGGTCCTACAATGAGCAGTTCTTC. This codes for CAIRPGQGGSYNEQFF.

The V gene is TRBV25-1, the J gene TRBJ1-5; no clear D. Germline CDR1 is MGHDK and CDR2 is SYGVNS. The ends were cut back, 4 bases at V and 4 bases at J, with 11 bases in the middle. The CDR3 consists of 14 residues. The CDR3 DNA reads TGTGCCAGCAGTGCAAACTCGGGGAATCAGCCCCAGCATTTT. It encodes CASSANSGNQPQHF.

The chain has TRBV6-2 or TRBV6-3 and TRBJ2-3, with 8 bases that match TRBD2. The ends lost 6 bases at V and 6 bases at J; junction bases unmatched: 8. CDR3 length: 14 residues. CDR1 and CDR2 from the germline V gene are MNHEY and SVGEGT. CDR3 loop: CASSPQAGEDTQYF. CDR3 DNA sequence: TGTGCCAGCAGCCCCCAAGCGGGGGAGGATACGCAGTATTTT.

This clone occurred a few times. CDR3 protein: CAISDSRGRAYEQYF. The CDR3 nucleotides read TGTGCCATCAGTGACTCCCGGGGCAGGGCGTACGAGCAGTACTTC. The rearrangement links TRBV10-3 to TRBJ2-7, with D possibly being TRBD1 or TRBD2 (5 bases each). CDR3 length: 15 amino acids. Germline V lookup: CDR1 ENHRY, CDR2 SYGVKD. V gave up 3 bases and J gave up 4 bases, with 16 bases separating them.

This chain uses TRBV12-3 or TRBV12-4 with TRBJ2-1; maybe TRBD1 (6 bases). This CDR3 comprises 12 residues. The germline V and J ends were trimmed by 5 bases and 6 bases, with 8 bases remaining between them. The CDR3 here is CASSGQLNEQFF. CDR3 coding DNA: TGTGCCAGCAGTGGACAGCTCAATGAGCAGTTCTTC.

This sequence joins TRBV6-5 and TRBJ1-4; possible D gene TRBD1, 6 bases. Trimming pared 10 bases from V and 4 bases from J, leaving 16 bases between. The CDR3 covers 14 residues. In germline, CDR1 is MNHEY, CDR2 SVGAGI. CDR3 region: CATRGAGFNEKLFF. CDR3 in DNA: TGTGCCACGCGGGGGGCAGGATTTAATGAAAAACTGTTTTTT.

The CDR3 loop reads CASNRDAHNSPLHF. CDR3 DNA: TGCGCCAGCAACCGGGACGCACATAATTCACCCCTCCACTTT. The chain uses TRBV5-1 and TRBJ1-6; D is possibly TRBD1 (5 bases). The V and J ends lost 6 bases and 5 bases respectively, with 12 bases between them. The CDR3 totals 14 residues. Per the germline V gene, CDR1 is SGHRS and CDR2 is YFSETQ.

The V gene is TRBV12-5, the J gene TRBJ2-2, with 7 bases aligning to TRBD1. Germline CDR1 and CDR2: LGHNT and FRNRAP. With 6 bases clipped from V and 3 bases from J, the junction kept 7 bases outside the gene matches. The CDR3 covers 15 residues. CDR3 region: CASGSGQLHTGELFF. In nucleotides, the CDR3 is TGTGCTAGTGGGTCGGGACAGCTCCACACCGGGGAGCTGTTTTTT.

This chain uses TRBV7-9 with TRBJ2-1; 9 positions match TRBD1. The CDR3 totals 15 residues. The ends lost 4 bases at V and 6 bases at J; junction bases unmatched: 7. Germline V CDR1 and CDR2: SEHNR, FQNEAQ (reference sequence). The chain's CDR3 is CASSSLGTGPNEQFF. DNA of the CDR3: TGTGCCAGCAGCTCCCTCGGGACAGGGCCCAATGAGCAGTTCTTC.

This clone was recorded only once. J is TRBJ1-2 and V is TRBV3-1 (or the pseudogene TRBV3-2); D is ambiguous. CDR1 and CDR2 from the germline V gene are LGHDT and YNNKEL (reference sequence). The V gene lost 3 bases and the J gene lost 4 bases, with 6 bases spanning the gap. CDR3 length equals 12 residues. CDR3 residues: CASSQGFYGYTF. Here the CDR3 DNA reads TGTGCCAGCAGCCAGGGTTTCTATGGCTACACCTTC.

The chain uses TRBV6-6 and TRBJ1-1; D is possibly TRBD1 (6 bases). V lost 6 bases, J lost 3 bases, and 14 bases lay in between. Germline values: CDR1 MNHNY, CDR2 SVGAGI (reference sequence). The CDR3 is made up of 14 amino acids. The CDR3 DNA follows: TGTGCCAGCAGCTTGAGGGGGTGGTACACTGAAGCTTTCTTT. It specifies CASSLRGWYTEAFF.

The chain uses TRBV7-2 and TRBJ2-7; D possibly corresponds to TRBD1 (6 bases). The CDR3 length is 13 residues. CDR1 SGHTA and CDR2 FQGNSA come from the germline V gene. V was cut by 4 bases and J by 4 bases, with 11 bases left in between. CDR3 residues: CASSSYTGYEQYF. In DNA form, the CDR3 reads TGTGCCAGCAGCTCGTATACAGGGTACGAGCAGTACTTC.

This clone was found a few times. The rearrangement joins TRBV6-4 to TRBJ2-1, with D tentatively TRBD2 (7 bases). CDR3 length: 16 amino acids. Germline CDR1 reads MRHNA; CDR2 reads SNTAGT. Deletions cut 0 bases from V and 0 bases from J, with 9 bases between. The CDR3 coding sequence is TGTGCCAGCAGTGACTCAGGGGGGGGCTCCTACAATGAGCAGTTCTTC. It yields the protein CASSDSGGGSYNEQFF.

This chain joins TRBV21-1 and TRBJ2-3; the table's D call of TRBD2 was not tested on the DNA. TRBV21-1 represents a pseudogene. The CDR3 covers 20 residues. The DNA of the CDR3 is TGTGCCAGCAGCAAAGGAGGGGGGGAAGTTGAGACGGGAAGCACAGATACGCAGTATTTT. Amino acids: CASSKGGGEVETGSTDTQYF.

The chain links TRBV6-5 to TRBJ1-6; D gene uncertain. Deletions cut 5 bases from V and 10 bases from J, with 15 bases between. Looked up from germline, CDR1 is MNHEY and CDR2 is SVGAGI. CDR3 length: 14 amino acids. CDR3 protein: CASSRTQRDSPLHF. The CDR3 DNA reads as TGTGCCAGCAGTAGGACCCAGCGAGACTCACCCCTCCACTTT.

The chain combines TRBV7-2 with TRBJ2-7, with D tentatively TRBD1 (5 bases). The CDR3 has 15 residues. The V end lost 1 base, the J end lost 5 bases, and 15 bases lay between the germline ends. The germline V gene has CDR1 SGHTA and CDR2 FQGNSA. CDR3 sequence (DNA): TGTGCCAGCAGCTTAGTGGCCACAGGAGATCACGAGCAGTACTTC. Translation gives CASSLVATGDHEQYF.

This chain uses TRBV11-1 with TRBJ2-3; 9 nucleotides align to TRBD1. The V and J ends lost 5 bases and 2 bases, in that order; junction bases with no gene match: 8. CDR1 and CDR2 (germline): SGHAT, FQDESV (reference sequence). This CDR3 comprises 16 residues. CDR3 coding DNA: TGTGCCAGCAGCGCCGGGACAGGGATGAACACAGATACGCAGTATTTT. Its translation: CASSAGTGMNTDTQYF.

The chain employs TRBV30 and TRBJ1-1; 12 bases are a match to TRBD1. Germline CDR1 GTSNPN, CDR2 SVGIG (reference sequence). The CDR3 length is 14 residues. V shed 4 bases and J 6 bases; nucleotides not matched to a gene: 6. The CDR3 is CAWTDGTGGPEAFF. In DNA, the CDR3 is TGTGCCTGGACCGACGGGACAGGGGGCCCTGAAGCTTTCTTT.

The chain uses TRBV18 and TRBJ1-2; TRBD1 agrees at 10 bases. Germline V gene sequence: CDR1 KGHSH, CDR2 LQKENI. Losses at the gene ends were 8 bases for V and 0 bases for J; bases not matched to a gene: 9. The CDR3 loop spans 16 amino acids. CDR3 coding DNA: TGTGCCAGCCGCCGGGACAGGGGAACCGCTAACTATGGCTACACCTTC. Translated: CASRRDRGTANYGYTF.

The chain carries TRBV7-2 and TRBJ1-2; D call uncertain. V was clipped by 0 bases and J by 8 bases, with 13 bases between them. This CDR3 is built from 14 residues. The germline CDR1 and CDR2 sequences are SGHTA and FQGNSA. The CDR3 is CASSLAGWVSGYTF. The CDR3 DNA reads TGTGCCAGCAGCTTAGCAGGGTGGGTCTCGGGCTACACCTTC.

This clone has just a few counts. The chain joins TRBV28 to TRBJ1-6, with D unclear. Germline-derived CDR1 and CDR2 are MDHEN and SYDVKM. This CDR3 is built from 11 residues. Trimming cost V 4 bases and J 12 bases, with 7 bases left between them. CDR3 protein: CASSSPLPLHF. For the CDR3, the DNA is TGTGCCAGCAGTTCCCCCCTACCCCTCCACTTT.

The rearrangement joins TRBV7-9 to TRBJ1-2; maybe TRBD1 (6 bases). CDR1 and CDR2 (germline): SEHNR, FQNEAQ (reference sequence). Trimming left V 7 bases short and J 4 bases short, with 28 bases between. CDR3 length: 18 amino acids. The chain's CDR3 is CASNSDRGGWELAYGYTF. In DNA form, the CDR3 reads TGTGCCAGCAACTCAGACCGGGGGGGCTGGGAACTAGCCTATGGCTACACCTTC.